This T cell receptor (beta chain) appears in the sequencing data of a study of blood T cells in healthy people across ages. Whole-study findings and limits: The recorded TCR beta diversity per million T cells decreased in a roughly linear manner with age.

Primers used in a second PCR of roughly 7 to 12 cycles were a sample-barcoded 5' primer and a J-beta primer mix. In TCRdb, the 5' RACE reads were re-called with MiXCR into one record per CDR3 protein. The sample lists 800,000 to 950,000 distinct CDR3 sequences, 25% to 35% occurring once. Germline CDR1 and CDR2: DFQATT and SNEGSKA (reference sequence). V shed 2 bases, J shed 6 bases, and the junction held 11 bases outside the gene matches. The CDR3 is 16 amino acids. In its sample, this clonotype was seen a few times. Its antigen is still unknown. Healthy Caucasians from Russia aged about 6 to 90 served as donors. This sample also belongs to another study, concerning T cells of mothers and their children. That investigation notes: Three healthy Caucasian mothers, along with their six children, were the donors.

The specimen sequenced was blood. This TCR derives from a middle-aged woman in good health. This rearrangement joins TRBV20-1 to TRBJ2-1; 9 bases agree with TRBD1. The CDR3 here is CSARSPGQGRINEQFF. As DNA, the CDR3 is TGCAGTGCTAGAAGCCCGGGACAGGGAAGGATCAATGAGCAGTTCTTC.